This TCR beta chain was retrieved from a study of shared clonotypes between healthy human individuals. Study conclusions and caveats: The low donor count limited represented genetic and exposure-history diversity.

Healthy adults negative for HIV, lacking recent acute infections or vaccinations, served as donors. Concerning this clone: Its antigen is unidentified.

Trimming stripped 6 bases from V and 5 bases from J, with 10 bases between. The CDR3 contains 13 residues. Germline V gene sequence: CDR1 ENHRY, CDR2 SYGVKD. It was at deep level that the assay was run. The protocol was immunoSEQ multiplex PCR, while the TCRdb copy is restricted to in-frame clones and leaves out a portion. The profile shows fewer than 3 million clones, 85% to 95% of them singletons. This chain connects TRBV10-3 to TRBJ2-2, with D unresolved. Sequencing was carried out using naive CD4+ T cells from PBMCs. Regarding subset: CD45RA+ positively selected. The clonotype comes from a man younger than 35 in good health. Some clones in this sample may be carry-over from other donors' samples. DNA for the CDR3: TGTGCCATCAGCGTTGGTGGGACCGGGGAGCTGTTTTTT. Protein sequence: CAISVGGTGELFF.